This T cell receptor (beta chain) comes out of a study of blood T cell repertoires in COVID-19. About the research overall: Samples of COVID-19 (acute and convalescent) were obtained from the United States, Italy and Spain. Nucleic acid was either cDNA or gDNA, and it came from T cells, B-cell-depleted T cells, or PBMCs.

The Seattle patients joined while their infection was active and were tracked longitudinally afterward. The germline CDR1 and CDR2 sequences are MDHEN and SYDVKM. V was clipped by 5 bases and J by 0 bases; unmatched bases: 7. The CDR3 is made up of 15 amino acids. Original analysis: Estimation of nucleated cell counts was performed using reference gene primer amplification. Profiling relied on immunoSEQ multiplex PCR, and the TCRdb table lists in-frame clones only, not all of them. Clone size and V and J calls were adopted from that table, with D and trimming inferred from the DNA. Of roughly 110,000 clones listed, about three quarters are singletons.

The clonotype was recovered from a man older than 75 with COVID-19, enrolled during active disease. J is TRBJ2-7 and V is TRBV28, with 7 bases identical to TRBD1. Sequencing used peripheral blood. This CDR3 is CASSPSGQSSYEQYF. The CDR3 region has the DNA TGTGCCAGCAGTCCTTCGGGACAGAGCTCCTACGAGCAGTACTTC.